A single sample is the source of the 18 T cell receptor beta chains below, sequenced in a study of blood T cells in healthy people across ages. A J-beta primer mix and a sample-barcoded 5' primer were used in a second PCR of about 7 to 12 cycles. Each CDR3 protein gets one entry after TCRdb re-called the 5' RACE reads with MiXCR. The sample holds about 1.4 million distinct CDR3 sequences; approximately 59% are singletons and the top ten take under 8.5%. Sequencing was carried out using blood. All receptors come from a man between 18 and 35 years old in good health.

The chain uses TRBV20-1 and TRBJ2-1; 11 bases fit TRBD2. This CDR3 comprises 16 residues. Per germline, CDR1 DFQATT and CDR2 SNEGSKA (reference sequence). The J segment lost 4 bases and the V segment lost 3 bases, leaving 8 bases of the junction unmatched. The CDR3 protein is CSARQLAGVQYNEQFF. CDR3 DNA sequence: TGCAGTGCTAGGCAACTAGCGGGAGTTCAGTACAATGAGCAGTTCTTC.

CDR3 amino acids: CASSVVGSQETQYF. CDR3 DNA: TGTGCCAGCAGCGTCGTTGGGAGTCAAGAGACCCAGTACTTC. The gene calls are TRBV25-1 and TRBJ2-5, with a possible D match to TRBD2 (5 bases). Trimming removed 6 bases at V and 2 bases at J, with 13 bases between. Germline CDR1 and CDR2: MGHDK and SYGVNS. The CDR3 covers 14 residues.

The chain is built from TRBV5-1 and TRBJ2-2, with 8 bases matching TRBD2. J was trimmed by 5 bases and V by 1 base; bases with no gene match: 4. CDR3 length: 15 residues. Germline V gene data show CDR1 as SGHRS and CDR2 as YFSETQ. The CDR3 sequence is CASSLRASGTGELFF. The CDR3 nucleotides read TGCGCCAGCAGCTTGCGGGCTAGCGGGACCGGGGAGCTGTTTTTT.

This clonotype showed up many times. The J gene is TRBJ1-4, the V gene TRBV29-1, with 7 positions matching TRBD1. The V segment lost 4 bases and the J segment 10 bases; nucleotides outside the gene matches: 9. The CDR3 is made up of 13 amino acids. Germline V CDR1 and CDR2: SQVTM, ANQGSEA. CDR3 loop: CSVVGGGMGKLFF. Written as DNA, the CDR3 is TGCAGCGTTGTAGGGGGCGGGATGGGAAAACTGTTTTTT.

This chain connects TRBV4-1 to TRBJ2-6; D is ambiguous. Germline V gives CDR1 MGHRA, CDR2 YSYEKL. This CDR3 region has 20 residues. Trimming removed 1 base at V and 0 bases at J, with 19 bases between. The CDR3: CASSQAPKEMMVSGANVLTF. DNA for the CDR3: TGCGCCAGCAGCCAAGCTCCCAAAGAGATGATGGTCTCTGGGGCCAACGTCCTGACTTTC.

This chain connects TRBV5-5 to TRBJ1-4; 7 bases fit TRBD1. J gave up 8 bases and V 2 bases, and 6 bases lay outside the gene matches. The length of the CDR3 is 14 residues. The germline V gene encodes CDR1 SGHKS and CDR2 YYEKEE (reference sequence). CDR3 in DNA: TGTGCCAGCAGCTTACAGGGGATACGGGAAAAACTGTTTTTT. Protein sequence: CASSLQGIREKLFF. Full variable domain (outside the CDR3, taken from reference TRBV5-5 and TRBJ1-4): DAGVTQSPTHLIKTRGQQVTLRCSPISGHKSVSWYQQVLGQGPQFIFQYYEKEERGRGNFPDRFSARQFPNYSSELNVNALLLGDSALYLCASSLQGIREKLFFGSGTQLSVL.

This clonotype was detected only a few times. The rearrangement links TRBV7-2 to TRBJ2-1; 11 bases are shared with TRBD2. The CDR3 runs 15 residues. After removal of 3 bases from V and 7 bases from J, the junction contained 5 bases not matched to a gene. Germline V gene lookup returns CDR1 SGHTA and CDR2 FQGNSA. CDR3 in amino acids: CASSLTSGIRNEQFF. As DNA, the CDR3 is TGTGCCAGCAGCTTGACTAGCGGGATAAGAAATGAGCAGTTCTTC. Using reference TRBV7-2 and TRBJ2-1 for the parts outside the CDR3, the full variable domain is GAGVSQSPSNKVTEKGKDVELRCDPISGHTALYWYRQSLGQGLEFLIYFQGNSAPDKSGLPSDRFSAERTGGSVSTLTIQRTQQEDSAVYLCASSLTSGIRNEQFFGPGTRLTVL.

This clonotype has just a few counts. The chain carries TRBV20-1 and TRBJ2-1; 9 nucleotides align to TRBD2. Germline loops: CDR1 DFQATT, CDR2 SNEGSKA (reference sequence). V shed 4 bases and J 5 bases; nucleotides not matched to a gene: 3. The CDR3 has 13 residues. CDR3: CSAISSGDNEQFF. In DNA form, the CDR3 reads TGCAGTGCTATCTCTAGCGGGGACAATGAGCAGTTCTTC.

This clonotype was seen only once. The chain couples TRBV12-5 to TRBJ2-5; 8 nucleotides agree with TRBD2. The trim removed 5 bases at V and 11 bases at J, leaving 4 bases unmatched. CDR1 is LGHNT, CDR2 FRNRAP, per germline. The CDR3 sequence is 11 residues long. For the CDR3, the DNA is TGTGCTAGTGGTCGGGGGGGGCTTCAGTACTTC. Translated: CASGRGGLQYF.

The chain joins TRBV20-1 to TRBJ2-5; D is unclear. CDR1 DFQATT and CDR2 SNEGSKA come from the germline V gene (reference sequence). V lost 3 bases and J 4 bases, leaving 12 bases between the germline ends. There are 13 residues in the CDR3. DNA of the CDR3: TGCAGTGCTAGTTATTCGCAGGTAGAGACCCAGTACTTC. Translation gives CSASYSQVETQYF.

This clonotype appeared a single time. CDR3 amino acids: CASTFSGTPRNEQFF. CDR3 nucleotide sequence: TGTGCCAGCACCTTCTCCGGGACCCCCCGCAATGAGCAGTTCTTC. This sequence joins TRBV6-2 or TRBV6-3 and TRBJ2-1, with D perhaps TRBD1 or TRBD2 (5 bases each). The V gene's germline CDR1 is MNHEY and CDR2 SVGEGT. The CDR3 sequence is 15 residues long. V lost 7 bases and J lost 6, with 19 bases in between.

The V gene is TRBV25-1, the J gene TRBJ2-1; D tentatively fits TRBD1 or TRBD2 (6 bases each). Trimming removed 5 bases from V and 4 bases from J, with 18 bases in between. The CDR3 consists of 16 residues. The germline gives CDR1 MGHDK, CDR2 SYGVNS. Written as DNA, the CDR3 is TGTGCCAGCAGTCGGGGGCAGGTTGGGGGTTACAATGAGCAGTTCTTC. Protein product: CASSRGQVGGYNEQFF.

The chain carries TRBV10-3 and TRBJ2-7, with TRBD2 matching over 7 bases. The germline gives CDR1 ENHRY, CDR2 SYGVKD. The junction had 6 bases not matched to a gene; V was cut back by 3 bases and J by 4 bases. The CDR3 contains 14 residues. CDR3 sequence reads: CAISDPSGKYEQYF. The CDR3 DNA reads as TGTGCCATCAGTGACCCCAGCGGGAAGTACGAGCAGTACTTC.

This clonotype appeared a single time. This chain links TRBV5-6 with TRBJ2-7; 7 bases align to TRBD2. This CDR3 region has 15 residues. Germline CDR1 and CDR2: SGHDT and YYEEEE. After removal of 6 bases from V and 6 bases from J, the junction contained 15 bases not matched to a gene. The CDR3 nucleotides are TGTGCCAGCAACTCAGGACTAGGGGCCTCCAGCGAGCAGTACTTC. Protein sequence: CASNSGLGASSEQYF.

This rearrangement joins TRBV9 to TRBJ1-1; tentatively, D is TRBD1 (5 bases). V was pared by 0 bases and J by 0 bases, with 15 bases between. The germline gives CDR1 SGDLS, CDR2 YYNGEE. This CDR3 contains 17 residues. The CDR3 DNA reads TGTGCCAGCAGCGTAGGCCGGGGGGTCCTAATGAACACTGAAGCTTTCTTT. Protein: CASSVGRGVLMNTEAFF.

The chain has TRBV5-8 and TRBJ2-3; a possible D gene is TRBD1 (6 bases). This CDR3 spans 16 amino acids. Trimming removed 3 bases from V and 1 base from J, with 15 bases in between. Germline CDR1 reads SGHTS; CDR2 reads YDEGEE. The CDR3 loop reads CASSWGLSTRTDTQYF. The CDR3 DNA follows: TGTGCCAGCAGCTGGGGGCTCTCAACCCGCACAGATACGCAGTATTTT.

This clonotype was seen a few times. The genes are TRBV29-1 and TRBJ2-5; D is perhaps TRBD1 or TRBD2 (5 bases each). V was pared by 6 bases and J by 1 base, with 15 bases between. This CDR3 has 14 amino acids. Per germline, CDR1 SQVTM and CDR2 ANQGSEA. The CDR3 loop is CSVPTRDGQETQYF. The CDR3 coding sequence is TGCAGCGTACCCACCCGGGACGGCCAAGAGACCCAGTACTTC.

This clonotype was observed a few times. The CDR3 sequence is CASSHPQVGGEQYF. CDR3 DNA: TGTGCCAGCAGCCACCCACAAGTGGGCGGCGAGCAGTACTTC. The chain combines TRBV4-2 with TRBJ2-7, with D hard to call. V gave up 3 bases and J gave up 6 bases, with 15 bases separating them. The CDR3 has 14 residues. Per the germline V gene, CDR1 is LGHNA and CDR2 is YNFKEQ.